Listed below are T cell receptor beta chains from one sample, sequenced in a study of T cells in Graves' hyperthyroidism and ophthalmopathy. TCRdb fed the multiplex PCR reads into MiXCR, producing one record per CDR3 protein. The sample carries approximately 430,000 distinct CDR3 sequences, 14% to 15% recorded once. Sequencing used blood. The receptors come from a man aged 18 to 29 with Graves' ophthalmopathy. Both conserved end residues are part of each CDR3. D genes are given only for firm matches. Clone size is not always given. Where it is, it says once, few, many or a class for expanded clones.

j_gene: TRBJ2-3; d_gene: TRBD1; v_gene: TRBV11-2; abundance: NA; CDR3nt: TGTGCCAGCAGCCCCCCGCCGGGACAGGGGGTGGGAGATACGCAGTATTTT; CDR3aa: CASSPPPGQGVGDTQYF
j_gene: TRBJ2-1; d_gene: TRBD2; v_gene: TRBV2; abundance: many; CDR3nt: TGTGCCAGCAGTGGGGGGTCCGGGACTAGCGGCTACAATGAGCAGTTCTTC; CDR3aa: CASSGGSGTSGYNEQFF
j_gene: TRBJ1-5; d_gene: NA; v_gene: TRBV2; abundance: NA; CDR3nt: TGTGCCGTAAGGGACGGTAGCAATCAGCCCCAGCATTTT; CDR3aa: CAVRDGSNQPQHF
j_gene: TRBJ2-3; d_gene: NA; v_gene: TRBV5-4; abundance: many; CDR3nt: TGTGCCAGCATCTTGGTAGCGGATAACACAGATACGCAGTATTTT; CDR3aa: CASILVADNTDTQYF
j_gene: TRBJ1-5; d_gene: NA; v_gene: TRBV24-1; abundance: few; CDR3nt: TGTGCCACCAGTGGGGGTCCCGGACTGAGCAATCAGCCCCAGCATTTT; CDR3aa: CATSGGPGLSNQPQHF
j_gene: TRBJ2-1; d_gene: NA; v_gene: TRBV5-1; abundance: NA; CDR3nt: TGCGCCAGCAGCTTGGCTGGGCGGAACTCCTACAATGAGCAGTTCTTC; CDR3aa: CASSLAGRNSYNEQFF
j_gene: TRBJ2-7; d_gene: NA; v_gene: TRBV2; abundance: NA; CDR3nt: TGTGCCAGCAGCCATTCCTCTCTGTGGACAGAAACGGACGGCTACGAGCAGTACTTC; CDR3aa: CASSHSSLWTETDGYEQYF
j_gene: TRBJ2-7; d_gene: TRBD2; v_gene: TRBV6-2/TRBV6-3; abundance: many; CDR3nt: TGTGCCAGCAGTTACACCAGCGGGAGGACCAACTACGAGCAGTACTTC; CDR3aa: CASSYTSGRTNYEQYF
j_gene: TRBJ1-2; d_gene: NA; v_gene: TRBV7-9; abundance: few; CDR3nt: TGTGCCAGCAGCTTAGCCTCCAACAACTATGGCTACACCTTC; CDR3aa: CASSLASNNYGYTF
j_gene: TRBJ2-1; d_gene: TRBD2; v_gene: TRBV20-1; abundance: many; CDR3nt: TGCAGTGCTAGAGGGGCTAGCGGGACGGATGAGCAGTTCTTC; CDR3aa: CSARGASGTDEQFF
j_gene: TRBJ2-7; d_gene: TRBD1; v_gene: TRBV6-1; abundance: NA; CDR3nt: TGTGCCAGCAGGGGGGACAGCGTCTCCTACGAGCAGTACTTC; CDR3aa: CASRGDSVSYEQYF
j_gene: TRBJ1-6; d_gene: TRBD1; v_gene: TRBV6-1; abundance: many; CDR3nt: TGTGCCAGCAGTTCCAACTTAGGACAGGGGAATTCACCCCTCCACTTT; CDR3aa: CASSSNLGQGNSPLHF
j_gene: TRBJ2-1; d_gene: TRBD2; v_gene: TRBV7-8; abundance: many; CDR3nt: TGTGCCAGCAGCTTGAGCGGGAGGAACAATGAGCAGTTCTTC; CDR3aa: CASSLSGRNNEQFF
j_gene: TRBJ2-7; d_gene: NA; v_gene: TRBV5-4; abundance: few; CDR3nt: TGTGCCAGCAGGGGGTCGGCAGGGCTCCGCGAGCAGTACTTC; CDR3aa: CASRGSAGLREQYF
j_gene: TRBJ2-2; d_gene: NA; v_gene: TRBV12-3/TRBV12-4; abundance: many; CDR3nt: TGTGCCAGCAGTTATAACACCGGGGAGCTGTTTTTT; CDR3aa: CASSYNTGELFF
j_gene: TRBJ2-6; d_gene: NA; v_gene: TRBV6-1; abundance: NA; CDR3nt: TGTGCCAGCAGTCGTGACTCTGGGGCCAACGTCCTGACTTTC; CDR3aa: CASSRDSGANVLTF
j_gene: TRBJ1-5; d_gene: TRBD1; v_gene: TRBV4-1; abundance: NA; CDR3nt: TGCGCCAGCAGCCAGTCACAGGGGGCAGAACAGCCCCAGCATTTT; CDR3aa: CASSQSQGAEQPQHF
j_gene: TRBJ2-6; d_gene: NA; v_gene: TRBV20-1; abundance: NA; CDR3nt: TGCAGTGCTAGAGATCAATCCCGGGGGGCCAACGTCCTGACTTTC; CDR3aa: CSARDQSRGANVLTF
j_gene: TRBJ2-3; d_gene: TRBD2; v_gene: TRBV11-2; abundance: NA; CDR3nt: TGTGCCAACCGACTAGCGGGGGACACAGATACGCAGTATTTT; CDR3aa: CANRLAGDTDTQYF
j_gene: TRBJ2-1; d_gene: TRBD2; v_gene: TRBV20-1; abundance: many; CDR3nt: TGCAGTGCTAGTCTAGCGGGAAGTACACGCAATGAGCAGTTCTTC; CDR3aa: CSASLAGSTRNEQFF
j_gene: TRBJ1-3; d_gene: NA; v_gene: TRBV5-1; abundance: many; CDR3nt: TGTGCCAGCAGTTTAGCGGTCTCTGGAAACACCATATATTTT; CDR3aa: CASSLAVSGNTIYF
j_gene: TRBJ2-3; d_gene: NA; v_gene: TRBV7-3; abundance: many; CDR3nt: TGTGCCAGCAGGGTGGAGGGAAACACAGATACGCAGTATTTT; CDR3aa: CASRVEGNTDTQYF
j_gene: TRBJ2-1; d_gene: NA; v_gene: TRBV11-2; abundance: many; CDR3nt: TGTGCCAGCAGCTCCCAACTTGGCACGAACGCGTTCTTC; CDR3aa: CASSSQLGTNAFF
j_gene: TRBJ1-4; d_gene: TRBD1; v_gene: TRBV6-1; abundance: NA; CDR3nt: TGTGCCAGCAGTCCCCGGGACAGAAGTAATGAAAAACTGTTTTTT; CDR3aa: CASSPRDRSNEKLFF
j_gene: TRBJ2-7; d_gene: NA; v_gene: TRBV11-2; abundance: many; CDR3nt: TGTGCCAGCAGCTTAGCAGGGCAGGCGCACGAGCAGTACTTC; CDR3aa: CASSLAGQAHEQYF
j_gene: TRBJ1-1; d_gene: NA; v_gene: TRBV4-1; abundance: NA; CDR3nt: TGCGCCAGCAGCCAAGATTCTCAGGCATACAAAGCTTTCTTT; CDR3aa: CASSQDSQAYKAFF
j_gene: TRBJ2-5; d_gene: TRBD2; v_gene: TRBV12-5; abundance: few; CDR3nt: TGTGCTAGTGGGGAGGGGAGGGCCCGGGAGACCCAGTACTTC; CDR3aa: CASGEGRARETQYF
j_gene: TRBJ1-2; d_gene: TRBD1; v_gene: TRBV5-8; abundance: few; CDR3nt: TGTGCCAGCACCCAGGGGACAGGGGCGGAGGGCTACACCTTC; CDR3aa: CASTQGTGAEGYTF
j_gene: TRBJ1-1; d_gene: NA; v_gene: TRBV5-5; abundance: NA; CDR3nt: TGTGCCAGCAGTCTACAGGGCGGCGGGGACACTGAAGCTTTCTTT; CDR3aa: CASSLQGGGDTEAFF
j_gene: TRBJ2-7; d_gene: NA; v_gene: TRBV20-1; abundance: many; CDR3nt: TGCAGTGCTGTCGATCCCTCGTTGGCCTACGAGCAGTACTTC; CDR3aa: CSAVDPSLAYEQYF
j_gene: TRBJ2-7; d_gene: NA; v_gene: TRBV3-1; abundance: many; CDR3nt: TGTGCCAGCACCCCAAGTTACGGTACCTACGAGCAGTACTTC; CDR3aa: CASTPSYGTYEQYF
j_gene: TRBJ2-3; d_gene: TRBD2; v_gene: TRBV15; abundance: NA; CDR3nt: TGTGCCACCAGCAGAGATCCAGCGGGAATCACAGATACGCAGTATTTT; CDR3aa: CATSRDPAGITDTQYF
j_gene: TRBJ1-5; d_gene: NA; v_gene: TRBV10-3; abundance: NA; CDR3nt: TGTGCCATCAGTGAGGGCGGATATAGCAATCAGCCCCAGCATTTT; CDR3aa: CAISEGGYSNQPQHF
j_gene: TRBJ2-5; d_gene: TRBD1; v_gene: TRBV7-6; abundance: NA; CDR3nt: TGTGCCAGCAGCTCCTACGACAGGGATAGGGCCCAGTACTTC; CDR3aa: CASSSYDRDRAQYF
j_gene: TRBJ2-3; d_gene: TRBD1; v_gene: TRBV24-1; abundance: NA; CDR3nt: TGTGCCACCAGTGATACAGGGGGACGGACAGATACGCAGTATTTT; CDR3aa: CATSDTGGRTDTQYF
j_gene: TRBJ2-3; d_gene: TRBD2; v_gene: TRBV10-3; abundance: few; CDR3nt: TGTGCCATCAGGCTAGCGGGATCGGGCACAGATACGCAGTATTTT; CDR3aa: CAIRLAGSGTDTQYF
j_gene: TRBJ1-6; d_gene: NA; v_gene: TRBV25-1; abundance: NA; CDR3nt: TGTGCCAGCAGTCGGGGACATAATTCACCCCTCCACTTT; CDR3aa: CASSRGHNSPLHF
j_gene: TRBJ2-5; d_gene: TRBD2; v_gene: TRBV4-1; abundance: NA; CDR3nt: TGCGCCAGCAGCCTGAACCCGGGACTAGACTCTGAGACCCAGTACTTC; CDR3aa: CASSLNPGLDSETQYF
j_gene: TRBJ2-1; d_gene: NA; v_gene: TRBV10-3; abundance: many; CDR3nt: TGTGCCATCGGTTTTTCCCCTGAGCAGTTCTTC; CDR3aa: CAIGFSPEQFF
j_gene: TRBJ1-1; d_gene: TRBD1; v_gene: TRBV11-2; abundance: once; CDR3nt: TGCGCCAGCAGCCGATCACCGGACAGGGAGAACACTGAAGCTTTCTTT; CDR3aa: CASSRSPDRENTEAFF
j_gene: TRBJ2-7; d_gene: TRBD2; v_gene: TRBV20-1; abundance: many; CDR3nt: TGCAGTGCCAAAACTAGCGGGAACTCCTACGAGCAGTACTTC; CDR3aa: CSAKTSGNSYEQYF
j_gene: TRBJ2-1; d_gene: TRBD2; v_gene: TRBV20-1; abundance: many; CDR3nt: TGCAGTGCAACCAATCTAGCGGGAGATTACAATGAGCAGTTCTTC; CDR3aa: CSATNLAGDYNEQFF
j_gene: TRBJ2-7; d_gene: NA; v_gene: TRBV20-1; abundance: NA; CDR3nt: TGCAGTGCTAGTGGGCGGGGCTCCTACGAGCAGTACTTC; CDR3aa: CSASGRGSYEQYF
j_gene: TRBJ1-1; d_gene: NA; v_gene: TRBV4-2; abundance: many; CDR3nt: TGTGCCAGCAGCCAAGTTTCAGTGAACACTGAAGCTTTCTTT; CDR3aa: CASSQVSVNTEAFF
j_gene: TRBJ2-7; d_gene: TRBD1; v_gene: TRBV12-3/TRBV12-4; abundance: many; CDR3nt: TGTGCCAGCAGCGACAGGGGATTATACGAGCAGTACTTC; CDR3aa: CASSDRGLYEQYF
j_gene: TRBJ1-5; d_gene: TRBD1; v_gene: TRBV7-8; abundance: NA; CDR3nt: TGTGCCAGCAGCTTGGACAGGAACGACAATCAGCCCCAGCATTTT; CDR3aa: CASSLDRNDNQPQHF
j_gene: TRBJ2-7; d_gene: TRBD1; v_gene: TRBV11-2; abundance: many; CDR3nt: TGTGCCAGCAGCTTGCCGGGACAGGGGTACTACGAGCAGTACTTC; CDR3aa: CASSLPGQGYYEQYF
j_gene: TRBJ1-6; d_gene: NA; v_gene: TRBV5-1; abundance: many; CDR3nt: TGCGCCAGCAGCTTGGACCAGGATTCACCCCTCCACTTT; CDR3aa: CASSLDQDSPLHF
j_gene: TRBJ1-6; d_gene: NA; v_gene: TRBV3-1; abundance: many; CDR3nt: TGTGCCAGCAGCTTTGGGACCGGCAGTAATTCACCCCTCCACTTT; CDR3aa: CASSFGTGSNSPLHF
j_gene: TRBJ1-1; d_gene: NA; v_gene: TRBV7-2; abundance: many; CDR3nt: TGTGCCAGCAGCTGGACACAACAAGGTGAAGCTTTCTTT; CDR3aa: CASSWTQQGEAFF
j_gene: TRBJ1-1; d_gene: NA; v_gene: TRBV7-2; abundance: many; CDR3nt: TGTGCCAGCAGAAAGGGGCAGGGGAACACTGAAGCTTTCTTT; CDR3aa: CASRKGQGNTEAFF
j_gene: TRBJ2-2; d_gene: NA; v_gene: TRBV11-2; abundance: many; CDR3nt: TGTGCCAGCAGCTTAGATGAGCTAGCCCCGAGCACCGGGGAGCTGTTTTTT; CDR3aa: CASSLDELAPSTGELFF
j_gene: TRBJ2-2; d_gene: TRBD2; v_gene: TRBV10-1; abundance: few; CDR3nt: TGCGCCAGCAGTGAGGGACTAGAAATCGGGGAGCTGTTTTTT; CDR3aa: CASSEGLEIGELFF
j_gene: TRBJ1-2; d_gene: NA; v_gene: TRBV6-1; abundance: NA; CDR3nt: TGTGCCAGCAGAGCCACGGGGTTTTACTATGGCTACACCTTC; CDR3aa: CASRATGFYYGYTF
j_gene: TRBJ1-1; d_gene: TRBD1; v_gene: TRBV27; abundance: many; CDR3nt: TGTGCCAGCAGTTTATTGGGACAGGGGAACACTGAAGCTTTCTTT; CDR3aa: CASSLLGQGNTEAFF
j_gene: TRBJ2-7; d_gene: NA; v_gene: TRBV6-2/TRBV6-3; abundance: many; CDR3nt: TGTGCCACGAAAACAAATGGAGGGTTTTACGAGCAGTACTTC; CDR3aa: CATKTNGGFYEQYF
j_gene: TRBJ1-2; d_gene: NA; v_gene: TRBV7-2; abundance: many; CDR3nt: TGTGCCAGCAGCTTAGGGGTTTGGCAGGGTGGTGGCTACACCTTC; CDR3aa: CASSLGVWQGGGYTF